The source of this T cell receptor beta chain is a study of tumor-infiltrating lymphocytes in primary liver carcinoma. Whole-study results and caveats: Lower overlap was observed for tumor-adjacent and tumor-blood pairs relative to tumor region pairs.

The authors took blood RNA from unsorted whole blood and also extracted germline DNA. With roughly 500 ng total RNA as template and a constant-region primer, TCR beta cDNA was made. Libraries covering TCR beta were generated through three nested multiplex PCR rounds (using a slightly modified ARM-PCR). TRBV1-TRBV30 forward primers and a C-beta reverse primer were used in the first two PCR rounds, which each ran for about 11 cycles. TCRdb called the multiplex PCR reads again in MiXCR, with one record for every CDR3 protein. The sample holds 180,000 or so distinct CDR3 sequences, roughly three fifths seen once. This clonotype was seen only a few times. Its cognate antigen is unknown. The CDR3 spans 16 residues. Trimming stripped 6 bases from V and 4 bases from J, with 21 bases between.

This clonotype was sampled from a man in his forties or fifties with primary liver carcinoma and hepatitis B virus infection. This rearrangement joins TRBV12-3 or TRBV12-4 to TRBJ1-1; possibly TRBD1 for D (5 bases). Sequencing was carried out using peripheral blood. CDR3 DNA: TGTGCCAGCAGCCGCACCATGGGGGGGGTCGGCACTGAAGCTTTCTTT. Translating it yields CASSRTMGGVGTEAFF.